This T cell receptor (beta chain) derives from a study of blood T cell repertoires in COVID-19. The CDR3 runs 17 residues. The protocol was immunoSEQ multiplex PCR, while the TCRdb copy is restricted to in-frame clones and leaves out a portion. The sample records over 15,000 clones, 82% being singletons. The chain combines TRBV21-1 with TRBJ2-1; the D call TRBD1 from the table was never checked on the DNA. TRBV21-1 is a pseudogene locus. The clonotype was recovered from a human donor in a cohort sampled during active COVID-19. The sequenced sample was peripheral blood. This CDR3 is CASGAVGQSIIYNEQFF. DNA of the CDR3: TGTGCCAGCGGAGCAGTAGGACAGTCCATAATCTACAATGAGCAGTTCTTC.